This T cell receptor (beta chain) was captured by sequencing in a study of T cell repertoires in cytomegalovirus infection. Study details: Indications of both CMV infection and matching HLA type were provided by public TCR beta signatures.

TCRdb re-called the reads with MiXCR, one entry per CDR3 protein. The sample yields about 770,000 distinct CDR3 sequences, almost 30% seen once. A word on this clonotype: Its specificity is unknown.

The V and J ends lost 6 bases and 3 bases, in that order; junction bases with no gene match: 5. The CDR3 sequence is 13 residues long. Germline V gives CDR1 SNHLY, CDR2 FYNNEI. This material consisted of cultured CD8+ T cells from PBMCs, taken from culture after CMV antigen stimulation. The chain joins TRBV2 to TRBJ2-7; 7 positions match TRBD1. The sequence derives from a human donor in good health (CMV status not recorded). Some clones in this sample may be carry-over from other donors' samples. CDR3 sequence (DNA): TGTGCCAGCAGGCCCTGGGACAGCTACGAGCAGTACGTC. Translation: CASRPWDSYEQYV.